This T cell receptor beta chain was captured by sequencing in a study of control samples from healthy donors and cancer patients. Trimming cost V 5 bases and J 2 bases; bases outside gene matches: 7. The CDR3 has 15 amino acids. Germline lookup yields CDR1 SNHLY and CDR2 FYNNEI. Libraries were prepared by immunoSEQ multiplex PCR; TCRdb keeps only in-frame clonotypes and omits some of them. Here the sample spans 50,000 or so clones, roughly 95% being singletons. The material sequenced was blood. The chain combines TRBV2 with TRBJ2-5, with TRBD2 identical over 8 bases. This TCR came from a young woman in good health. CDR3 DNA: TGTGCCAGCAGTCGAGAGCGGGGGAGACAAGAGACCCAGTACTTC. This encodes CASSRERGRQETQYF.